The 14 T cell receptor beta chains presented below share a single source sample, sequenced in a study of cytomegalovirus exposure and HLA in healthy donors. Both 60 Vbeta primers and 13 Jbeta primers went into the PCR. Produced via immunoSEQ multiplex PCR; TCRdb's table is partial and in-frame only. Of roughly 170,000 clones listed, approximately 81% are singletons. The sample comprised PBMCs. These receptor sequences come from a woman aged 25 to 45 in good health and CMV-seronegative.

The J gene is TRBJ1-5, the V gene TRBV2; no clear D. CDR3 length: 14 amino acids. CDR1 is SNHLY and CDR2 is FYNNEI in the germline V gene. V was clipped by 3 bases and J by 1 base, with 7 bases between them. CDR3 region: CASSDILSNQPQHF. Here the CDR3 DNA reads TGTGCCAGCAGTGATATTTTGAGCAATCAGCCCCAGCATTTT.

The rearrangement joins TRBV7-2 to TRBJ2-7, with TRBD2 identical over 10 bases. Trimming took 3 bases from V and 2 from J; bases not matched to a gene: 4. CDR3 length: 15 residues. The germline gives CDR1 SGHTA, CDR2 FQGNSA. The CDR3 loop reads CASSLGTSVAYEQYF. The CDR3 nucleotides read TGTGCCAGCAGCTTGGGGACTAGCGTAGCCTACGAGCAGTACTTC.

The V call is TRBV29-1, the J call TRBJ2-5, with 16 bases that match TRBD2. This CDR3 spans 15 amino acids. Germline trimming cut 6 bases from V and 4 bases from J; bases unmatched to any gene: 5. Per germline, CDR1 SQVTM and CDR2 ANQGSEA. DNA for the CDR3: TGCAGCGTGGGGACTAGCGGGAGGGCCGGAGAGACCCAGTACTTC. This translates into CSVGTSGRAGETQYF.

V and J are TRBV18 and TRBJ2-2; the D is unclear. The germline CDR1 and CDR2 sequences are KGHSH and LQKENI. With 6 bases removed from V and 4 bases from J, the gap between germline ends came to 15 bases. This CDR3 has 15 amino acids. CDR3 sequence reads: CASSPNTRGTGELFF. The DNA of the CDR3 is TGTGCCAGCTCCCCAAATACACGAGGCACCGGGGAGCTGTTTTTT.

The genes are TRBV10-2 and TRBJ1-6; tentatively, D is TRBD1 (6 bases). V was clipped by 3 bases and J by 6 bases, with 15 bases between them. This CDR3 has 16 amino acids. Germline V gene data show CDR1 as WSHSY and CDR2 as SAAADI. Here the CDR3 reads CASSEFVGAPNSPLHF. The CDR3 region has the DNA TGCGCCAGCAGTGAATTTGTGGGGGCGCCTAATTCACCCCTCCACTTT.

J is TRBJ2-1 and V is TRBV25-1; 13 nucleotides agree with TRBD2. The ends lost 6 bases at V and 2 bases at J; junction bases unmatched: 4. The CDR3 spans 16 residues. CDR1 and CDR2 (germline): MGHDK, SYGVNS. This chain's CDR3 is CASRKTSGGTYNEQFF. DNA for the CDR3: TGTGCCAGCAGAAAGACTAGCGGGGGGACCTACAATGAGCAGTTCTTC.

This chain uses TRBV28 with TRBJ2-6, with D possibly matching TRBD1 (5 bases). CDR1 and CDR2 from the germline V gene are MDHEN and SYDVKM. The CDR3 totals 14 residues. Trimming pared 4 bases from V and 2 bases from J, leaving 6 bases between. CDR3 amino acids: CASSSGTGANVLTF. CDR3 DNA: TGTGCCAGCAGTTCAGGGACTGGGGCCAACGTCCTGACTTTC.

V is TRBV27 and J is TRBJ2-5, with 9 bases aligning to TRBD1. The CDR3 is 13 amino acids. V trimming: 8 bases; J trimming: 4 bases; junction bases outside the gene matches: 5. Germline V gene lookup returns CDR1 MNHEY and CDR2 SMNVEV (reference sequence). CDR3 protein: CASRTDRGETQYF. DNA for the CDR3: TGTGCCAGCCGAACGGACAGGGGAGAGACCCAGTACTTC.

J is TRBJ2-3 and V is TRBV5-6, with 11 bases matching TRBD2. The CDR3 extends over 17 amino acids. Germline CDR1 reads SGHDT; CDR2 reads YYEEEE. Trimming removed 3 bases from V and 2 bases from J; junction bases left unmatched: 8. CDR3 DNA: TGTGCCAGCAGCTCCCGACTAGCGGGGTCCAACACAGATACGCAGTATTTT. Protein product: CASSSRLAGSNTDTQYF.

The chain uses TRBV7-9 and TRBJ2-5; 14 bases map to TRBD2. There are 17 residues in the CDR3. V shed 4 bases and J 2 bases; nucleotides not matched to a gene: 6. Germline CDR1 reads SEHNR; CDR2 reads FQNEAQ (reference sequence). The CDR3 region is CASSSTSGGAGQETQYF. The CDR3 region has the DNA TGTGCCAGCAGCTCGACTAGCGGGGGGGCGGGTCAAGAGACCCAGTACTTC.

The chain couples TRBV5-4 to TRBJ1-4, with unresolved D. CDR3 length: 19 residues. Germline CDR1 and CDR2: SGHNT and YYREEE (reference sequence). V was pared by 6 bases and J by 0 bases, with 24 bases between. Here the CDR3 reads CASTLTLGSPIATNEKLFF. In DNA form, the CDR3 reads TGTGCCAGCACCTTAACCCTCGGGTCTCCTATTGCAACTAATGAAAAACTGTTTTTT.

The chain recombines TRBV27 with TRBJ1-5, with D possibly matching TRBD1 (6 bases). This CDR3 has 17 residues. V was cut by 2 bases and J by 6 bases, with 20 bases left in between. CDR1 and CDR2 (germline): MNHEY, SMNVEV (reference sequence). CDR3 region: CASSLGRVGGHGQPQHF. The CDR3 bases are TGTGCCAGCAGTTTAGGTAGGGTCGGGGGGCATGGTCAGCCCCAGCATTTT.

This clone showed up just a few times. This chain uses TRBV7-2 with TRBJ2-7; 7 bases are shared with TRBD2. Unmatched junction bases numbered 10, after V lost 1 base and J lost 4 bases. The CDR3 is made up of 16 amino acids. CDR1 is SGHTA and CDR2 is FQGNSA in the germline V gene. The CDR3 loop is CASSLVGSVAGYEQYF. Written as DNA, the CDR3 is TGTGCCAGCAGCTTAGTCGGATCGGTAGCGGGTTACGAGCAGTACTTC.

The V gene is TRBV27, the J gene TRBJ1-1; 9 bases map to TRBD1. This CDR3 region has 15 residues. Per germline, CDR1 MNHEY and CDR2 SMNVEV (reference sequence). J was trimmed by 5 bases and V by 1 base; bases with no gene match: 5. CDR3 region: CASSLLHRGPTEAFF. For the CDR3, the DNA is TGTGCCAGCAGTTTATTGCACAGGGGGCCGACTGAAGCTTTCTTT.